These 13 T cell receptor beta chains were sequenced from one sample in a study of cytomegalovirus exposure and HLA in healthy donors. PCR used 60 Vbeta primers and 13 Jbeta primers. TCRdb's table, derived via immunoSEQ multiplex PCR, lists solely in-frame clones and lacks some. This table has 200,000 to 250,000 clones, around 80% appearing once. Sequenced input: PBMCs. The origin of the receptors is a woman in her fifties or sixties in good health and CMV-seropositive.

The V and J genes are TRBV7-9 and TRBJ2-3, with D unresolved. Germline V gene sequence: CDR1 SEHNR, CDR2 FQNEAQ (reference sequence). V lost 1 base, J lost 0 bases, and 11 bases lay in between. The CDR3 runs 16 residues. The CDR3 reads CASSLGVQTSTDTQYF. The CDR3 region has the DNA TGTGCCAGCAGCTTAGGAGTCCAGACTAGCACAGATACGCAGTATTTT.

The J gene is TRBJ2-1, the V gene TRBV7-9; tentatively, D is TRBD2 (5 bases). The CDR3 extends over 16 amino acids. Between the trimmed V and J ends, which lost 6 bases and 0 bases, there was a span of 15 bases. Looked up from germline, CDR1 is SEHNR and CDR2 is FQNEAQ (reference sequence). The CDR3 nucleotides read TGTGCCAGCAGACGGAGCGGCGGGCTCTCCTACAATGAGCAGTTCTTC. Protein: CASRRSGGLSYNEQFF.

This clone was detected only a few times. This chain links TRBV27 with TRBJ2-7; weak D call: TRBD2 (6 bases). CDR1 is MNHEY, CDR2 SMNVEV, per germline (reference sequence). V was pared by 8 bases and J by 5 bases, with 19 bases between. This CDR3 has 14 amino acids. The CDR3 nucleotides read TGTGCCAGCTCTGCTGGGGGGTCCCCCAACGAGCAGTACTTC. The encoded protein is CASSAGGSPNEQYF.

V usage is TRBV28 and J usage is TRBJ2-6; no firm D call. CDR1 is MDHEN, CDR2 SYDVKM, per germline. Trimming pared 10 bases from V and 2 bases from J, leaving 9 bases between. This CDR3 has 13 residues. CDR3 residues: CATYFAGANVLTF. The CDR3 DNA reads as TGTGCCACCTACTTTGCTGGGGCCAACGTCCTGACTTTC.

This chain uses TRBV29-1 with TRBJ1-2; 11 bases agree with TRBD1. The CDR3 runs 16 residues. CDR1 SQVTM and CDR2 ANQGSEA come from the germline V gene. Trimming removed 4 bases from V and 1 base from J; junction bases left unmatched: 8. The CDR3: CSVGTGGAGGNYGYTF. For the CDR3, the DNA is TGCAGCGTTGGGACAGGGGGCGCCGGGGGTAACTATGGCTACACCTTC.

Only a few counts were recorded for this clone. V is TRBV11-3 and J is TRBJ2-1, with unresolved D. Germline V gene lookup returns CDR1 SGHNT and CDR2 YENEEA. The CDR3 totals 12 residues. V gave up 1 base and J gave up 7 bases, with 5 bases separating them. The CDR3 is CASSLVANEQFF. Written as DNA, the CDR3 is TGTGCCAGCAGCTTAGTGGCTAATGAGCAGTTCTTC. The variable domain in full, with the rest retrieved from reference TRBV11-3 and TRBJ2-1, is EAGVVQSPRYKIIEKKQPVAFWCNPISGHNTLYWYLQNLGQGPELLIRYENEEAVDDSQLPKDRFSAERLKGVDSTLKIQPAELGDSAVYLCASSLVANEQFFGPGTRLTVL.

The V and J genes are TRBV11-2 and TRBJ2-5; TRBD1 might be the D (7 bases). The germline V gene has CDR1 SGHAT and CDR2 FQNNGV. This CDR3 has 14 amino acids. Trimming removed 7 bases at V and 5 bases at J, with 17 bases between. The CDR3 bases are TGTGCCAGCAATCCAGGAGGGGGCAGGGAGACCCAGTACTTC. This codes for CASNPGGGRETQYF.

V gene TRBV9 combines with J gene TRBJ2-1, with D unresolved. The germline V gene has CDR1 SGDLS and CDR2 YYNGEE. The V end lost 4 bases, the J end lost 7 bases, and 12 bases lay between the germline ends. The CDR3 covers 13 residues. This CDR3 reads CASSHTTQNEQFF. The DNA for the CDR3 is TGTGCCAGCAGCCATACTACTCAAAATGAGCAGTTCTTC.

This chain uses TRBV10-3 with TRBJ1-4, with a tentative D call TRBD1 (6 bases). The germline CDR1 and CDR2 sequences are ENHRY and SYGVKD. CDR3 size: 12 residues. Trimming cost V 10 bases and J 3 bases, with 9 bases left between them. CDR3 in DNA: TGTGCCACCCGGACAGCTAATGAAAAACTGTTTTTT. Translating gives CATRTANEKLFF.

The chain has TRBV2 and TRBJ2-5; weak D call: TRBD2 (5 bases). This CDR3 spans 12 amino acids. The germline CDR1 and CDR2 sequences are SNHLY and FYNNEI. The V gene lost 8 bases and the J gene lost 1 base, with 8 bases spanning the gap. The CDR3 DNA is TGTGCCAGCGAGGGCAGCCAAGAGACCCAGTACTTC. Amino acids: CASEGSQETQYF.

V and J are TRBV4-1 and TRBJ1-3; tentative D call: TRBD1 (5 bases). With 1 base removed from V and 11 bases from J, the gap between germline ends came to 9 bases. Looked up from germline, CDR1 is MGHRA and CDR2 is YSYEKL. There are 12 residues in the CDR3. CDR3 coding DNA: TGCGCCAGCAGCCAAGTAGCGGGGCCCATATATTTT. Translating gives CASSQVAGPIYF.

This chain joins TRBV28 and TRBJ1-5, with D tentatively TRBD1 (6 bases). Trimming pared 4 bases from V and 3 bases from J, leaving 16 bases between. The germline gives CDR1 MDHEN, CDR2 SYDVKM. The length of the CDR3 is 16 residues. The CDR3 region has the DNA TGTGCCAGCAGTTATATAGGGGGGAGGGTCAATCAGCCCCAGCATTTT. Its translation: CASSYIGGRVNQPQHF.

The chain recombines TRBV6-1 with TRBJ2-7; a possible D gene is TRBD2 (6 bases). Germline lookup yields CDR1 MNHNS and CDR2 SASEGT. The germline V and J ends were trimmed by 7 bases and 2 bases, with 15 bases remaining between them. This CDR3 region has 14 residues. DNA of the CDR3: TGTGCCAGCAATCCGGGAGTACTCCCCTACGAGCAGTACTTC. The encoded protein is CASNPGVLPYEQYF.